This T cell receptor beta chain emerged from a study of blood T cell repertoires in COVID-19. Turning to the study itself: The United States, Italy and Spain were the sources of the acute and convalescent COVID-19 samples. The analysed material was cDNA or gDNA that came from T cells, B-cell-depleted T cells, or PBMCs.

This clone was observed once. The table came from immunoSEQ multiplex PCR; TCRdb's copy has only in-frame clones and leaves some out. This sample yields 30,000 to 40,000 clones, of which about 93% are seen a single time; about 5% belongs to the top ten. The CDR3 runs 16 residues. The germline CDR1 and CDR2 sequences are MNHEY and SMNVEV (reference sequence). The germline V and J ends were trimmed by 0 bases and 0 bases, with 12 bases remaining between them. The sequence was obtained from a human donor in a cohort sampled during active COVID-19. What was sequenced was peripheral blood. The chain has TRBV27 and TRBJ2-7; unclear D gene. CDR3 coding DNA: TGTGCCAGCAGTTTATCGTGGATGACAAGCTCCTACGAGCAGTACTTC. This gives the protein CASSLSWMTSSYEQYF.